Listed below are T cell receptor beta chains from one sample, sequenced in a study of blood T cell repertoires in COVID-19. Using immunoSEQ multiplex PCR, the repertoire was profiled, and TCRdb retains in-frame clones only, with some absent. The table includes 100,000 or so clones, 82% detected once. Sequenced sample: peripheral blood. These receptors were taken from a man of 80 years or more with acute or convalescent COVID-19. CDR3s include the opening cysteine and the closing phenylalanine or tryptophan. Fields, in order: J gene, clone size, V gene, D gene, CDR3 protein, CDR3 DNA. The D gene is left open where the match is weak. Some rows mark clone size as missing; the rest say once, few, many or name a class of expanded clone.

J: TRBJ2-1; size: once; V: TRBV10-3; D: TRBD1; CDR3: CAITPTGNYEQFF; DNA: TGTGCCATCACCCCGACAGGGAACTATGAGCAGTTCTTC
J: TRBJ1-6; size: once; V: TRBV27; D: TRBD1; CDR3: CASSPRGQGIPPLHF; DNA: TGTGCCAGCAGTCCAAGGGGACAGGGTATCCCACCCCTCCACTTT
J: TRBJ1-5; size: NA; V: TRBV27; D: TRBD1; CDR3: CASSPWVPGQGSNQPQHF; DNA: TGTGCCAGCAGTCCGTGGGTCCCGGGACAGGGCAGCAATCAGCCCCAGCATTTT
J: TRBJ1-6; size: once; V: TRBV11-2; D: NA; CDR3: CASSSRQRQNSPLHF; DNA: TGTGCCAGCAGCTCCCGACAGAGACAGAATTCACCCCTCCACTTT
J: TRBJ2-1; size: NA; V: TRBV5-1; D: NA; CDR3: CASSSTGTRNNEQFF; DNA: TGCGCCAGCAGCTCGACCGGGACTCGGAACAATGAGCAGTTCTTC
J: TRBJ1-1; size: NA; V: TRBV7-2; D: NA; CDR3: CASSLQGQMNTEAFF; DNA: TGTGCCAGCAGCCTCCAAGGACAGATGAACACTGAAGCTTTCTTT
J: TRBJ2-3; size: NA; V: TRBV7-2; D: NA; CDR3: CASSSGIVDTQYF; DNA: TGTGCCAGCAGCTCCGGGATCGTAGATACGCAGTATTTT
J: TRBJ1-1; size: NA; V: TRBV5-1; D: NA; CDR3: CASSLGEGNTEAFF; DNA: TGCGCCAGCAGCTTGGGGGAGGGGAACACTGAAGCTTTCTTT
J: TRBJ1-1; size: few; V: TRBV5-8; D: NA; CDR3: CASSLQRPKNTEAFF; DNA: TGTGCCAGCAGTCTACAGAGACCTAAGAACACTGAAGCTTTCTTT
J: TRBJ1-1; size: NA; V: TRBV6-5; D: TRBD1; CDR3: CASSRETGADTEAFF; DNA: TGTGCCAGCAGTAGGGAGACAGGGGCTGACACTGAAGCTTTCTTT
J: TRBJ2-3; size: NA; V: TRBV18; D: NA; CDR3: CASSLTEKDTQYF; DNA: TGTGCCAGCTCACTGACTGAGAAAGATACGCAGTATTTT
J: TRBJ1-4; size: NA; V: TRBV7-9; D: NA; CDR3: CASSLAGGTNEKLFF; DNA: TGTGCCAGCAGCTTAGCGGGGGGTACTAATGAAAAACTGTTTTTT
J: TRBJ2-2; size: few; V: TRBV5-5; D: NA; CDR3: CASSNRGGTGELFF; DNA: TGTGCCAGCAGTAACAGGGGAGGCACCGGGGAGCTGTTTTTT
J: TRBJ1-4; size: NA; V: TRBV11-2; D: NA; CDR3: CASSFPRGGHGEKLFF; DNA: TGTGCCAGCAGCTTCCCCCGGGGGGGGCACGGTGAAAAACTGTTTTTT
J: TRBJ1-2; size: NA; V: TRBV10-2; D: NA; CDR3: CASSERYGYTF; DNA: TGCGCCAGCAGTGAGCGTTATGGCTACACCTTC
J: TRBJ1-2; size: NA; V: TRBV14; D: TRBD1; CDR3: CASSLLQQGVTGYTF; DNA: TGTGCCAGCAGCCTCCTTCAACAGGGGGTTACTGGCTACACCTTC
J: TRBJ1-1; size: NA; V: TRBV5-1; D: NA; CDR3: CASSRDFGTEAFF; DNA: TGCGCCAGCAGCCGGGATTTTGGCACTGAAGCTTTCTTT
J: TRBJ2-2; size: NA; V: TRBV6-5; D: NA; CDR3: CASSSFRQMNTGELFF; DNA: TGTGCCAGCAGTTCGTTTCGACAGATGAACACCGGGGAGCTGTTTTTT
J: TRBJ1-4; size: NA; V: TRBV28; D: TRBD1; CDR3: CASNQGQPNEKLFF; DNA: TGTGCCAGCAACCAGGGACAGCCTAATGAAAAACTGTTTTTT
J: TRBJ2-7; size: NA; V: TRBV15; D: TRBD2; CDR3: CATSRGLTSGSGEQYF; DNA: TGTGCCACCAGCAGAGGGCTTACTAGCGGGAGTGGCGAGCAGTACTTC
J: TRBJ1-6; size: NA; V: TRBV6-5; D: TRBD1; CDR3: CASKGQLTNSPLHF; DNA: TGTGCCAGCAAGGGACAGCTGACTAATTCACCCCTCCACTTT
J: TRBJ2-7; size: once; V: TRBV6-1; D: TRBD1; CDR3: CASSEAQGAPYEQYF; DNA: TGTGCCAGCAGTGAAGCTCAGGGGGCCCCCTACGAGCAGTACTTC
J: TRBJ1-4; size: once; V: TRBV2; D: TRBD1; CDR3: CASSAGGSDEKLFF; DNA: TGTGCCAGCAGCGCAGGGGGCTCGGATGAAAAACTGTTTTTT
J: TRBJ2-7; size: NA; V: TRBV7-2; D: TRBD1; CDR3: CASSFTTGSSYEQYF; DNA: TGTGCCAGCAGCTTTACGACAGGGAGCTCCTACGAGCAGTACTTC
J: TRBJ2-5; size: NA; V: TRBV7-2; D: NA; CDR3: CASSSGTPQETQYF; DNA: TGTGCCAGCAGCTCCGGGACACCTCAAGAGACCCAGTACTTC
J: TRBJ2-1; size: NA; V: TRBV27; D: TRBD2; CDR3: CASSPRLAGGHEQFF; DNA: TGTGCCAGCAGTCCACGACTAGCGGGAGGCCATGAGCAGTTCTTC
J: TRBJ2-2; size: NA; V: TRBV27; D: TRBD1; CDR3: CASSLLSQGARAGELFF; DNA: TGTGCCAGCAGTTTATTATCCCAGGGGGCAAGAGCCGGGGAGCTGTTTTTT
J: TRBJ1-1; size: NA; V: TRBV5-4; D: NA; CDR3: CASSWFGRGTEAFF; DNA: TGTGCCAGCAGCTGGTTTGGACGGGGGACTGAAGCTTTCTTT
J: TRBJ1-6; size: NA; V: TRBV10-3; D: TRBD1; CDR3: CAITGTENSPLHF; DNA: TGTGCCATCACCGGGACAGAGAATTCACCCCTCCACTTT
J: TRBJ2-6; size: NA; V: TRBV6-2/TRBV6-3; D: NA; CDR3: CASSPPQGRSSGANVLTF; DNA: TGTGCCAGCAGCCCCCCCCAGGGGCGCTCCTCTGGGGCCAACGTCCTGACTTTC
J: TRBJ2-5; size: NA; V: TRBV6-5; D: NA; CDR3: CASSFTGDQETQYF; DNA: TGTGCCAGCAGTTTTACAGGAGACCAAGAGACCCAGTACTTC
J: TRBJ2-7; size: NA; V: TRBV20-1; D: TRBD1; CDR3: CSPGQAKEQYF; DNA: TGCAGTCCTGGACAGGCGAAAGAGCAGTACTTC
J: TRBJ2-1; size: NA; V: TRBV9; D: NA; CDR3: CASSASADRWSLNEQFF; DNA: TGTGCCAGCAGCGCAAGCGCCGACAGGTGGTCTCTCAATGAGCAGTTCTTC
J: TRBJ2-7; size: once; V: TRBV20-1; D: NA; CDR3: CSARSGFEQYF; DNA: TGCAGTGCCCGGAGCGGATTCGAGCAGTACTTC
J: TRBJ1-4; size: NA; V: TRBV9; D: NA; CDR3: CASSPGVARVGNEKLFF; DNA: TGTGCCAGCAGCCCAGGTGTAGCGCGAGTAGGGAATGAAAAACTGTTTTTT
J: TRBJ1-6; size: NA; V: TRBV2; D: NA; CDR3: CASSDRFDNSPLHF; DNA: TGTGCCAGCAGTGACAGGTTCGATAATTCACCCCTCCACTTT